The next 18 T cell receptor beta chains were all read from a single sample in a study of monozygotic twins with inflammatory bowel disease. TCRdb derives one entry per CDR3 protein from the 5' RACE reads, leaving out DNA. The repertoire table contains some 200,000 distinct CDR3 sequences. Sequenced sample: blood. These receptor sequences come from a human donor with ulcerative colitis or Crohn's disease, or a healthy co-twin of an affected twin (not recorded which).

This CDR3 reads CASSVDLAGSYNEQFF. The chain recombines TRBV5-1 with TRBJ2-1; there is no DNA to check the TCRdb D call of TRBD2. CDR1 is SGHRS, CDR2 YFSETQ, per germline. The CDR3 has 16 amino acids.

The rearrangement links TRBV7-3 to TRBJ2-6; with no DNA, the TCRdb D assignment of TRBD2 cannot be verified. Looked up from germline, CDR1 is SGHTA and CDR2 is FQGTGA. This CDR3 contains 18 residues. The CDR3 loop reads CASSLRSPQLAGANVLTF.

Here the CDR3 reads CASSPNRGDRANSNQPQHF. V and J are TRBV7-8 and TRBJ1-5; checking the TCRdb D call of TRBD1 is not possible without DNA. The germline CDR1 and CDR2 sequences are SGHVS and FQNEAQ. This CDR3 is 19 amino acids long.

CDR3 region: CATKNPGVEKLFF. The chain joins TRBV10-3 to TRBJ1-4; TCRdb names TRBD1, which stays unverified in the absence of DNA. The germline V gene has CDR1 ENHRY and CDR2 SYGVKD. CDR3 size: 13 residues.

The chain recombines TRBV6-5 with TRBJ1-1; absent DNA, TCRdb's TRBD1 call cannot be checked. This CDR3 is built from 16 residues. Germline CDR1 reads MNHEY; CDR2 reads SVGAGI. CDR3 protein: CASSYGGGAPGTEAFF.

The chain employs TRBV9 and TRBJ1-3; TCRdb lists TRBD1, though no DNA is available to test this call. This CDR3 is built from 13 residues. CDR1 SGDLS and CDR2 YYNGEE come from the germline V gene. CDR3 in amino acids: CASSGGQGHTIYF. Filled out from reference TRBV9 and TRBJ1-3, the complete variable domain reads DSGVTQTPKHLITATGQRVTLRCSPRSGDLSVYWYQQSLDQGLQFLIQYYNGEERAKGNILERFSAQQFPDLHSELNLSSLELGDSALYFCASSGGQGHTIYFGEGSWLTVV.

The chain links TRBV12-3 or TRBV12-4 to TRBJ2-7. The CDR3 length is 12 residues. CDR3 in amino acids: CASSGIPAEQYF.

J is TRBJ2-2 and V is TRBV20-1; TCRdb names TRBD2, which stays unverified in the absence of DNA. The CDR3 is 17 amino acids. Per the germline V gene, CDR1 is DFQATT and CDR2 is SNEGSKA (reference sequence). CDR3 amino acids: CSARGLAGTSDTGELFF.

The genes are TRBV12-3 or TRBV12-4 and TRBJ2-7; TCRdb names TRBD1, which stays unverified in the absence of DNA. The CDR3 covers 14 residues. The CDR3 here is CATSWGGVSYEQYF.

CDR3 sequence: CASRLDSRETQYF. The J gene is TRBJ2-5, the V gene TRBV3-1. This CDR3 spans 13 amino acids. Per the germline V gene, CDR1 is LGHDT and CDR2 is YNNKEL (reference sequence).

The chain carries TRBV2 and TRBJ2-1; absent DNA, TCRdb's TRBD1 call cannot be checked. Germline CDR1 is SNHLY and CDR2 is FYNNEI. The CDR3 contains 13 residues. The CDR3 region is CASSTDRDMGQFF. Full variable domain (outside the CDR3, taken from reference TRBV2 and TRBJ2-1): EPEVTQTPSHQVTQMGQEVILRCVPISNHLYFYWYRQILGQKVEFLVSFYNNEISEKSEIFDDQFSVERPDGSNFTLKIRSTKLEDSAMYFCASSTDRDMGQFFGPGTRLTVL.

The chain has TRBV20-1 and TRBJ1-1. Germline assignment: CDR1 DFQATT and CDR2 SNEGSKA (reference sequence). CDR3 size: 13 residues. CDR3: CSARVGSSTEAFF.

This chain uses TRBV11-2 with TRBJ1-6. Germline V lookup: CDR1 SGHAT, CDR2 FQNNGV. The CDR3 runs 13 residues. CDR3 in amino acids: CASSLDSSSPLHF. Full variable domain (remainder filled in from reference TRBV11-2 and TRBJ1-6): EAGVAQSPRYKIIEKRQSVAFWCNPISGHATLYWYQQILGQGPKLLIQFQNNGVVDDSQLPKDRFSAERLKGVDSTLKIQPAKLEDSAVYLCASSLDSSSPLHFGNGTRLTVT.

The chain joins TRBV11-3 to TRBJ2-2; TCRdb reports TRBD2, a call that lacks DNA to check it against. The CDR3 has 16 amino acids. Germline lookup yields CDR1 SGHNT and CDR2 YENEEA. The CDR3 is CASSLGLGGASGELFF.

The chain links TRBV12-3 or TRBV12-4 to TRBJ1-5; TCRdb selects TRBD1, and the lack of DNA leaves this call unchecked. CDR3 length: 14 amino acids. The CDR3 region is CASTRTGEPQPQHF.

J is TRBJ1-6 and V is TRBV12-3 or TRBV12-4; TCRdb's assignment of TRBD1 cannot be checked, as there is no DNA. This CDR3 spans 17 amino acids. The CDR3 sequence: CASSRGQESSYNSPLHF.

The chain has TRBV5-1 and TRBJ1-4; the TCRdb D gene call, TRBD1, has no DNA to confirm it. The V gene's germline CDR1 is SGHRS and CDR2 YFSETQ. The CDR3 length is 15 residues. CDR3: CASSLSGQGAEKLFF.

The V and J genes are TRBV7-2 and TRBJ2-3; TCRdb proposes TRBD1, but this gene call is untestable without DNA. CDR3 length equals 15 residues. Per the germline V gene, CDR1 is SGHTA and CDR2 is FQGNSA. This CDR3 reads CASSLGVQGSDTQYF.